This T cell receptor beta chain comes out of a study of T cells expressing NK-cell markers. For each CDR3 protein, TCRdb gives one entry from its re-call of the 5' RACE reads, without DNA. This table lists some 16,000 distinct CDR3 sequences. Germline values: CDR1 SGDLS, CDR2 YYNGEE. This CDR3 spans 16 amino acids. Sequencing was carried out using blood T cells: a sorted CD56 or NKG2C T cell subset, CD4+ or CD8+ T cells, or bulk PBMC T cells (not recorded which). The chain employs TRBV9 and TRBJ2-3; as DNA is missing, the TRBD2 call by TCRdb cannot be tested. This receptor was identified in a man aged 18-75 years in good health. CDR3 loop: CASSPRSGGASDTQYF.